A single sample is the source of the 11 T cell receptor beta chains below, sequenced in a study of T-cell reconstitution after alpha-beta-depleted transplantation in children. Construction of the TCRbeta library involved unique molecular identifiers. TCRdb itself ran the PCR reads through MiXCR, one entry per CDR3 protein. Here the sample spans around 370,000 distinct CDR3 sequences, 10% being singletons. Sequenced material: PBMCs from the stem cell graft donor, taken from the stem cell graft. All receptors derive from a human donor who donated a stem cell graft to a child with acute lymphoblastic leukemia.

This clonotype was seen repeatedly, ten times or more. The chain couples TRBV2 to TRBJ1-5; D is ambiguous. Germline V gene sequence: CDR1 SNHLY, CDR2 FYNNEI. The CDR3 covers 15 residues. Trimming removed 4 bases from V and 0 bases from J, with 10 bases in between. The CDR3 DNA reads TGTGCCAGCAGTGTAGAGACGCTTAGCAATCAGCCCCAGCATTTT. This encodes CASSVETLSNQPQHF. Full variable domain (remainder filled in from reference TRBV2 and TRBJ1-5): EPEVTQTPSHQVTQMGQEVILRCVPISNHLYFYWYRQILGQKVEFLVSFYNNEISEKSEIFDDQFSVERPDGSNFTLKIRSTKLEDSAMYFCASSVETLSNQPQHFGDGTRLSIL.

This clonotype was recorded a few times. The CDR3 sequence: CASIPQGPGGELFF. For the CDR3, the DNA is TGTGCCAGCATTCCTCAGGGTCCGGGCGGGGAGCTGTTTTTT. The gene calls are TRBV12-3 or TRBV12-4 and TRBJ2-2, with a weak D call TRBD1 (5 bases). The CDR3 runs 14 residues. The V end lost 7 bases, the J end lost 7 bases, and 16 bases lay between the germline ends.

The sample holds a few counts of this clonotype. The rearrangement uses TRBV5-6 and TRBJ2-1; D is unclear. In germline, CDR1 is SGHDT, CDR2 YYEEEE. This CDR3 contains 12 residues. The V end lost 7 bases, the J end lost 3 bases, and 8 bases lay between the germline ends. CDR3 region: CASRWGYNEQFF. Written as DNA, the CDR3 is TGTGCCAGCCGTTGGGGCTACAATGAGCAGTTCTTC.

V is TRBV25-1 and J is TRBJ1-2; D is undetermined. The CDR3 is 15 residues long. Germline loops: CDR1 MGHDK, CDR2 SYGVNS. The germline V and J ends were trimmed by 4 bases and 6 bases, with 18 bases remaining between them. Here the CDR3 reads CASSVLTTGPDGYTF. CDR3 DNA: TGTGCCAGCAGTGTACTAACGACCGGCCCCGATGGCTACACCTTC.

In its sample, this clonotype was seen a few times. This chain joins TRBV11-2 and TRBJ2-2, with TRBD2 as a possible D gene (5 bases). The CDR3 runs to 15 residues. The germline V and J ends were trimmed by 5 bases and 0 bases, with 10 bases remaining between them. CDR1 SGHAT and CDR2 FQNNGV come from the germline V gene. The CDR3 protein is CASSPERTNTGELFF. The CDR3 nucleotides are TGTGCCAGCAGCCCCGAGCGGACGAACACCGGGGAGCTGTTTTTT.

This clonotype has more than one count but fewer than ten. The rearrangement uses TRBV7-3 and TRBJ2-5, with TRBD2 matching 15 bases. With 5 bases clipped from V and 2 bases from J, the junction kept 3 bases outside the gene matches. The CDR3 is 16 amino acids. Germline CDR1 is SGHTA and CDR2 is FQGTGA. CDR3 nucleotide sequence: TGTGCCAGCAGCCGGGGACTAGCGGGAGGTCAAGAGACCCAGTACTTC. This translates into CASSRGLAGGQETQYF. The full variable domain, its missing parts supplied by reference TRBV7-3 and TRBJ2-5, is GAGVSQTPSNKVTEKGKYVELRCDPISGHTALYWYRQSLGQGPEFLIYFQGTGAADDSGLPNDRFFAVRPEGSVSTLKIQRTERGDSAVYLCASSRGLAGGQETQYFGPGTRLLVL.

This clonotype has more than one count but fewer than ten. The chain has TRBV6-1 and TRBJ2-4; 9 bases are a match to TRBD1. Unmatched junction bases numbered 9, after V lost 6 bases and J lost 3 bases. Per germline, CDR1 MNHNS and CDR2 SASEGT. The CDR3 is made up of 16 amino acids. The CDR3 DNA reads as TGTGCCAGCAGCGAACAGGGGGCGGCCGGCAAAAACATTCAGTACTTC. Translation gives CASSEQGAAGKNIQYF.

This clonotype was seen repeatedly, ten times or more. This chain links TRBV5-1 with TRBJ2-3, with D tentatively TRBD1 or TRBD2 (5 bases each). Germline lookup yields CDR1 SGHRS and CDR2 YFSETQ. CDR3 length: 14 amino acids. The V end lost 0 bases, the J end lost 8 bases, and 13 bases lay between the germline ends. Here the CDR3 DNA reads TGCGCCAGCAGCTTGGGGGACCATCCCGCTACGCAGTATTTT. Its protein is CASSLGDHPATQYF.

In DNA, the CDR3 is TGTGCCAGCAGTTACGGCGTAACTGGTCTGTTTTTT. Translation: CASSYGVTGLFF. The chain links TRBV6-6 to TRBJ1-4, with no clear D. The V end lost 2 bases, the J end lost 14 bases, and 12 bases lay between the germline ends. The CDR3 covers 12 residues. Germline V gene lookup returns CDR1 MNHNY and CDR2 SVGAGI (reference sequence).

In this sample, this clonotype turned up a few times. The V gene is TRBV5-1, the J gene TRBJ2-3, with D unclear. Between the trimmed V and J ends, which lost 0 bases and 0 bases, there was a span of 11 bases. The CDR3 runs to 16 residues. Germline-derived CDR1 and CDR2 are SGHRS and YFSETQ. CDR3: CASSLGQGPSTDTQYF. The CDR3 bases are TGCGCCAGCAGCTTGGGTCAAGGCCCCAGCACAGATACGCAGTATTTT. Full variable domain (remainder filled in from reference TRBV5-1 and TRBJ2-3): KAGVTQTPRYLIKTRGQQVTLSCSPISGHRSVSWYQQTPGQGLQFLFEYFSETQRNKGNFPGRFSGRQFSNSRSEMNVSTLELGDSALYLCASSLGQGPSTDTQYFGPGTRLTVL.

This clonotype occurred a few times. The chain has TRBV30 and TRBJ1-5; perhaps TRBD1 as D (5 bases). This CDR3 comprises 14 residues. V shed 3 bases and J shed 0 bases, with 9 bases lying between them. Germline CDR1 GTSNPN, CDR2 SVGIG (reference sequence). The CDR3 DNA is TGTGCCTGGAGCGGGGGGGGTAGCAATCAGCCCCAGCATTTT. Translation: CAWSGGGSNQPQHF.